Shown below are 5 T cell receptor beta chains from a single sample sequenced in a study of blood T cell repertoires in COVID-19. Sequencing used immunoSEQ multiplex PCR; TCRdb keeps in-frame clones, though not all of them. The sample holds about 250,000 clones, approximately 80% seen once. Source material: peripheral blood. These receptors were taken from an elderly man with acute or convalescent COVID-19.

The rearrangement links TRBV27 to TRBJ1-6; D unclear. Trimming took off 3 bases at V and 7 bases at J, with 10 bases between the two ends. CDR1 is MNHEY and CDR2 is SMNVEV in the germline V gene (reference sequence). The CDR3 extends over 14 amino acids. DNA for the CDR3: TGTGCCAGCAGTTTCGGCGGTGGGAATTCACCCCTCCACTTT. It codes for CASSFGGGNSPLHF.

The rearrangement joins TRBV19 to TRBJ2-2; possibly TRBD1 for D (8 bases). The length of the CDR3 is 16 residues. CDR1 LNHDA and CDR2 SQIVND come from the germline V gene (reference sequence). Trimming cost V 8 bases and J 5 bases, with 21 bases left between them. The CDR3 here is CASSGGQGARTGELFF. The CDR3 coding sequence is TGTGCCAGTTCGGGAGGCCAGGGGGCTCGGACCGGGGAGCTGTTTTTT.

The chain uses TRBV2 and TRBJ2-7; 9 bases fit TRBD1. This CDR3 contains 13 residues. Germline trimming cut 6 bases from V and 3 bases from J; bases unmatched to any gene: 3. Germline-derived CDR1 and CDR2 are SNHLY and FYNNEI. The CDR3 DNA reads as TGTGCCAGCAGGAAGGGACAGGGCTACGAGCAGTACTTC. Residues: CASRKGQGYEQYF.

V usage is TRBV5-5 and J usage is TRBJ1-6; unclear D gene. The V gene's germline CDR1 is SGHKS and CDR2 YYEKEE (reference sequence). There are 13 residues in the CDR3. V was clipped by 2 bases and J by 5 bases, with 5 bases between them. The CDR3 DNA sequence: TGTGCCAGCAGCTTCCCTCATAATTCACCCCTCCACTTT. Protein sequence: CASSFPHNSPLHF.

The DNA of the CDR3 is TGTGCCAGCAGTTACTCGTCGGACAGAGTCTATGGCTACACCTTC. It yields the protein CASSYSSDRVYGYTF. The chain has TRBV6-5 and TRBJ1-2, with D perhaps TRBD1 (6 bases). CDR3 length equals 15 residues. V dropped 0 bases and J dropped 4 bases, with 12 bases sitting between them. Germline lookup yields CDR1 MNHEY and CDR2 SVGAGI.